This TCR beta chain appears in the sequencing data of a study of cytomegalovirus exposure and HLA in healthy donors. PCR employed 60 Vbeta and 13 Jbeta primers. This table comes from immunoSEQ multiplex PCR, and its TCRdb copy is limited to in-frame clones, with some not included. Its table lists some 89,000 clones. CDR3 size: 16 residues. Trimming cost V 4 bases and J 2 bases; bases outside gene matches: 6. Germline CDR1 MNHEY, CDR2 SMNVEV (reference sequence). The chain carries TRBV27 and TRBJ2-1, with 9 bases that match TRBD2. This receptor was identified in a woman between 25 and 40 years old in good health and CMV-seronegative. The sequencing sample was made of PBMCs. The CDR3 reads CASSSSREGPYNEQFF. The CDR3 DNA is TGTGCCAGCAGTTCGTCGCGGGAGGGCCCCTACAATGAGCAGTTCTTC.